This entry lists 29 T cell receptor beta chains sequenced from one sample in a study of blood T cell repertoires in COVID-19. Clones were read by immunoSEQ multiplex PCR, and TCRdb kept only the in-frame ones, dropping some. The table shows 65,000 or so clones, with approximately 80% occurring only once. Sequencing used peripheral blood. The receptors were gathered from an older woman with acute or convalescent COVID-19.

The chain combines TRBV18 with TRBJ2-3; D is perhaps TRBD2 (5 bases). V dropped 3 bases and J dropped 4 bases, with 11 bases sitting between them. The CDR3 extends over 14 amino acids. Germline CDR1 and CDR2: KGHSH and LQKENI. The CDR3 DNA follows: TGTGCCAGCTCACCCGGACTGGCGGCAGATACGCAGTATTTT. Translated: CASSPGLAADTQYF. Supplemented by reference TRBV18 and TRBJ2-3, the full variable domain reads NAGVMQNPRHLVRRRGQEARLRCSPMKGHSHVYWYRQLPEEGLKFMVYLQKENIIDESGMPKERFSAEFPKEGPSILRIQQVVRGDSAAYFCASSPGLAADTQYFGPGTRLTVL.

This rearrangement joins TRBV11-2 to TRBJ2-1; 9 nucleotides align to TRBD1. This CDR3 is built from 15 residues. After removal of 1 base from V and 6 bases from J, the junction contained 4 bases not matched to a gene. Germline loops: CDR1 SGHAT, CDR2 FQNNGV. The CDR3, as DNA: TGTGCCAGCAGCTTAGCCGGGACAGGGATCAATGAGCAGTTCTTC. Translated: CASSLAGTGINEQFF.

CDR3: CASSLAGQPYEQYF. As DNA, the CDR3 is TGTGCCAGCAGCTTAGCGGGACAGCCCTACGAGCAGTACTTC. The chain couples TRBV7-6 to TRBJ2-7; 7 bases are shared with TRBD1. The length of the CDR3 is 14 residues. The trim removed 0 bases at V and 2 bases at J, leaving 1 base unmatched. In germline, CDR1 is SGHVS, CDR2 FNYEAQ.

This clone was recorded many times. CDR3 DNA sequence: TGTGCCGGGAGGGGCCGGGGGCGCGACGAGCAGTACTTC. This gives the protein CAGRGRGRDEQYF. The V call is TRBV5-8, the J call TRBJ2-7; D is possibly TRBD2 (7 bases). CDR1 is SGHTS, CDR2 YDEGEE, per germline. CDR3 length equals 13 residues. V shed 10 bases and J shed 5 bases, with 19 bases lying between them.

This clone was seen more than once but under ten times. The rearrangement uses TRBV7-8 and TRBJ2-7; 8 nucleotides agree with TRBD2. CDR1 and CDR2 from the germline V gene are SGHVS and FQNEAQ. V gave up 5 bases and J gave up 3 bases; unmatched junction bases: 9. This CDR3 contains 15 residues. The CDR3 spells CASSQNPGGIYEQYF. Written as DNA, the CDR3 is TGTGCCAGCAGCCAAAACCCGGGGGGGATCTACGAGCAGTACTTC.

The CDR3 region is CASKGRDSLRMAIYF. CDR3 DNA: TGTGCCAGCAAGGGTCGGGACAGCCTACGAATGGCCATATATTTT. The gene calls are TRBV28 and TRBJ1-3, with 7 nucleotides matching TRBD1. The length of the CDR3 is 15 residues. The J segment lost 11 bases and the V segment lost 7 bases, leaving 17 bases of the junction unmatched. Germline V gene data show CDR1 as MDHEN and CDR2 as SYDVKM.

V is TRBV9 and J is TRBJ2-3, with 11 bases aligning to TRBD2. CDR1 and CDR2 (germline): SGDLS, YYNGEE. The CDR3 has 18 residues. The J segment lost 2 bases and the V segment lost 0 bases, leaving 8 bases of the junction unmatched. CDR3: CASSVGIGTSGITDTQYF. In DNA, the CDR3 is TGTGCCAGCAGCGTAGGTATTGGGACTAGCGGAATCACAGATACGCAGTATTTT.

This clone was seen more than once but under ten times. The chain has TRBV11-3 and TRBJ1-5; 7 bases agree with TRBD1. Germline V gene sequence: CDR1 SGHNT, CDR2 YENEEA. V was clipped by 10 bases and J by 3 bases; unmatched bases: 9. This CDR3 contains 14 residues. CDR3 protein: CATPQGGVNQPQHF. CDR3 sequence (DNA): TGTGCCACTCCGCAAGGGGGCGTCAATCAGCCCCAGCATTTT. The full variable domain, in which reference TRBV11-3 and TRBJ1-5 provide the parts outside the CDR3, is EAGVVQSPRYKIIEKKQPVAFWCNPISGHNTLYWYLQNLGQGPELLIRYENEEAVDDSQLPKDRFSAERLKGVDSTLKIQPAELGDSAVYLCATPQGGVNQPQHFGDGTRLSIL.

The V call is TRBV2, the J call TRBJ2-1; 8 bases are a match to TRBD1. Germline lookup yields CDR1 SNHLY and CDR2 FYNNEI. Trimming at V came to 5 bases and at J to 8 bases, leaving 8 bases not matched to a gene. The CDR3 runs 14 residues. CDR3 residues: CASSLRGRIDEQFF. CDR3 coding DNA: TGTGCCAGCAGTCTCAGGGGGCGCATCGATGAGCAGTTCTTC.

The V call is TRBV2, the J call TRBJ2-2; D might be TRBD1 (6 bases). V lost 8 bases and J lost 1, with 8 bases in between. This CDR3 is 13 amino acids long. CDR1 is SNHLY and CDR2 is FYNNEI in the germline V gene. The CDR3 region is CASGGQNTGELFF. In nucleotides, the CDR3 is TGTGCCAGCGGGGGACAGAACACCGGGGAGCTGTTTTTT.

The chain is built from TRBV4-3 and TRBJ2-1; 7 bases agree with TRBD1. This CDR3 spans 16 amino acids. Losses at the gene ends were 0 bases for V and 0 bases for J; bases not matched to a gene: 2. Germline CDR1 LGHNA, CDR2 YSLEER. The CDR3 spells CASSQDPGGSYNEQFF. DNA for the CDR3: TGCGCCAGCAGCCAAGATCCAGGGGGCTCCTACAATGAGCAGTTCTTC.

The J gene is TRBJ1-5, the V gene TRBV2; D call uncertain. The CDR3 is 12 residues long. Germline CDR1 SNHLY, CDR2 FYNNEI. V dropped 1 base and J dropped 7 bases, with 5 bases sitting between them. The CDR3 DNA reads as TGTGCCAGCAGTGAAGTCCAGCAGCCCCAGCATTTT. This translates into CASSEVQQPQHF.

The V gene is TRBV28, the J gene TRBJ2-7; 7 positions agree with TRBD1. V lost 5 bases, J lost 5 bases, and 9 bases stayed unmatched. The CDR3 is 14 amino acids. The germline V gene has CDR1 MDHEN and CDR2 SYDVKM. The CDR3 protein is CASSPNQDRNEQYF. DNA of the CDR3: TGTGCCAGCAGTCCTAATCAGGACAGGAACGAGCAGTACTTC.

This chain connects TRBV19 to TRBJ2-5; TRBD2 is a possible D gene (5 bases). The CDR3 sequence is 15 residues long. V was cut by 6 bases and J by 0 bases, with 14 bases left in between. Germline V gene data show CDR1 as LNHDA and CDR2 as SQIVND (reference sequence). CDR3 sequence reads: CASSPGGGYQETQYF. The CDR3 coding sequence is TGTGCCAGTAGCCCAGGAGGCGGCTACCAAGAGACCCAGTACTTC.

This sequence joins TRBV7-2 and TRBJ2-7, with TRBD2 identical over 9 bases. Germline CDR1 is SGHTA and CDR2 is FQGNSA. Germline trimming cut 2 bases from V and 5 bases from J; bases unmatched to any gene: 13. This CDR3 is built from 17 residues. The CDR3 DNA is TGTGCCAGCAGCTTATTCCGCGGGGGGGCGGCGCTCCACGAGCAGTACTTC. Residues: CASSLFRGGAALHEQYF.

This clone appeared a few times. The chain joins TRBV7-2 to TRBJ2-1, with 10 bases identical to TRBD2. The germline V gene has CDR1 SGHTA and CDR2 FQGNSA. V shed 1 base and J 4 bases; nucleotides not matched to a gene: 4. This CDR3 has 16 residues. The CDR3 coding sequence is TGTGCCAGCAGCTTAGAAGCTAGCGGGGGATACAATGAGCAGTTCTTC. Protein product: CASSLEASGGYNEQFF.

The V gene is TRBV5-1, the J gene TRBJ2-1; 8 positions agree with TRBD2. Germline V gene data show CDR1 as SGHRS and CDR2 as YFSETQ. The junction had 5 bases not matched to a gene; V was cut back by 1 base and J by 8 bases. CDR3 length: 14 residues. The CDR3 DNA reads TGCGCCAGCAGCTTGAACGCGGGGGGATATGAGCAGTTCTTC. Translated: CASSLNAGGYEQFF.

The CDR3 sequence: CASSSEPRGPPYNEQFF. The CDR3 nucleotides read TGCGCCAGCAGCTCCGAACCCAGGGGGCCCCCCTACAATGAGCAGTTCTTC. J is TRBJ2-1 and V is TRBV5-1, with 8 nucleotides matching TRBD1. With 3 bases clipped from V and 2 bases from J, the junction kept 10 bases outside the gene matches. This CDR3 contains 17 residues. The germline V gene encodes CDR1 SGHRS and CDR2 YFSETQ.

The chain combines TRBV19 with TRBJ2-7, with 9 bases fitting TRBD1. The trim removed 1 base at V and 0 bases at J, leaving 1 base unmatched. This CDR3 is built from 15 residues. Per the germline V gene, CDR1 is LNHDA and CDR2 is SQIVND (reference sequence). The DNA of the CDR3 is TGTGCCAGTAGTATAGGGACAGGGGCCTCCTACGAGCAGTACTTC. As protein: CASSIGTGASYEQYF.

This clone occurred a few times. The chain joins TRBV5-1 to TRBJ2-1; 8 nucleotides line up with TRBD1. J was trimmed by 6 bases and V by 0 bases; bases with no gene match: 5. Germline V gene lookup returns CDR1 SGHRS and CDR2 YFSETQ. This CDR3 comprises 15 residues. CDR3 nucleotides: TGCGCCAGCAGCTTGGGGCAGGGGGCCTTCAATGAGCAGTTCTTC. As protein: CASSLGQGAFNEQFF. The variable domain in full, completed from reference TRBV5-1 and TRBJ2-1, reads KAGVTQTPRYLIKTRGQQVTLSCSPISGHRSVSWYQQTPGQGLQFLFEYFSETQRNKGNFPGRFSGRQFSNSRSEMNVSTLELGDSALYLCASSLGQGAFNEQFFGPGTRLTVL.

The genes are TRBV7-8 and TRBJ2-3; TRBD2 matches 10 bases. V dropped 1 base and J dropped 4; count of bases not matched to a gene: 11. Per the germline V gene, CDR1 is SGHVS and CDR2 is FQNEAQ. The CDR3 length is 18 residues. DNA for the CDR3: TGTGCCAGCAGCTTAGTTGGGAGCGGGGGGGCCGGGGCAGATACGCAGTATTTT. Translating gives CASSLVGSGGAGADTQYF.

The CDR3 sequence: CASSWDLALGTQYF. The CDR3 DNA sequence: TGTGCCAGCAGCTGGGACTTAGCGCTTGGGACCCAGTACTTC. The rearrangement joins TRBV7-2 to TRBJ2-5, with D possibly being TRBD2 (6 bases). V lost 4 bases and J 7 bases, leaving 16 bases between the germline ends. Germline values: CDR1 SGHTA, CDR2 FQGNSA. The CDR3 has 14 residues.

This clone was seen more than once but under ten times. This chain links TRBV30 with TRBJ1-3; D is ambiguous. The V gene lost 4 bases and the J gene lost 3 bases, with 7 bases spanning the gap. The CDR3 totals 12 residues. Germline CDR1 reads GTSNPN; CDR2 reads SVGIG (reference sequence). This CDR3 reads CAWKRVGNTIYF. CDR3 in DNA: TGTGCCTGGAAGCGAGTTGGAAACACCATATATTTT.

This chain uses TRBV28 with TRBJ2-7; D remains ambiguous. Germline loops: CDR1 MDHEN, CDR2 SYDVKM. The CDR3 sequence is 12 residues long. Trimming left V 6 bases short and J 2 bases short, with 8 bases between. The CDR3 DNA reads TGTGCCAGCAGCGTTTTCCCCTACGAGCAGTACTTC. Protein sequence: CASSVFPYEQYF.

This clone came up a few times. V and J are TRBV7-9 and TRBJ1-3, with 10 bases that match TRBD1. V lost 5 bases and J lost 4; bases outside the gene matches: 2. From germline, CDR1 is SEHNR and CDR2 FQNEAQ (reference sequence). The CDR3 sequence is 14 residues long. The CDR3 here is CASSQTGGGNTIYF. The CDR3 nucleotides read TGTGCCAGCAGCCAGACAGGGGGCGGAAACACCATATATTTT.

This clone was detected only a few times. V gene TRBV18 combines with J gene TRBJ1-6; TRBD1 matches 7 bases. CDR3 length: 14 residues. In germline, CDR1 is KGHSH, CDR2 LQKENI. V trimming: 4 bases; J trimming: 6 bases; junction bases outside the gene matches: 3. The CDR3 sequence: CASSRRDSNSPLHF. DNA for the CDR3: TGTGCCAGCTCACGGCGGGACAGTAATTCACCCCTCCACTTT.

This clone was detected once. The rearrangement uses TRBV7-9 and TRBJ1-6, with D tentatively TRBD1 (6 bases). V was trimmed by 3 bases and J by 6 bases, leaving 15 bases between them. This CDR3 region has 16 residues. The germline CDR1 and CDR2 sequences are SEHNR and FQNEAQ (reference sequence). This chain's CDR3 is CASSFISGTFNSPLHF. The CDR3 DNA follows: TGTGCCAGCAGCTTCATTTCCGGGACATTTAATTCACCCCTCCACTTT. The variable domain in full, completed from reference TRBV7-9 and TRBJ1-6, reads DTGVSQNPRHKITKRGQNVTFRCDPISEHNRLYWYRQTLGQGPEFLTYFQNEAQLEKSRLLSDRFSAERPKGSFSTLEIQRTEQGDSAMYLCASSFISGTFNSPLHFGNGTRLTVT.

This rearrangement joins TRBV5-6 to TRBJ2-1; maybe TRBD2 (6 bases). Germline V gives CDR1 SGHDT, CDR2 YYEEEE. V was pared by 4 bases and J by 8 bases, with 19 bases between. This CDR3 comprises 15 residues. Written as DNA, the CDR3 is TGTGCCAGCAGCCTCCTGGGTGCGGGAAGGGATGAGCAGTTCTTC. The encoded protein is CASSLLGAGRDEQFF.

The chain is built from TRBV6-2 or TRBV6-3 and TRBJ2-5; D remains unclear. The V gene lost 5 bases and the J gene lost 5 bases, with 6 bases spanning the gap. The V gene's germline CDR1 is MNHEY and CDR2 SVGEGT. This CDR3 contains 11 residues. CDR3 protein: CASSPLETQYF. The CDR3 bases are TGTGCCAGCAGTCCCTTGGAGACCCAGTACTTC.